These 28 T cell receptor beta chains came from one sample sequenced in a study of response to subunit inactivated influenza vaccine. TCRdb redid the calling of the RT-PCR reads with MiXCR, one entry per CDR3 protein. Of around 750,000 distinct CDR3 sequences listed, 20% to 25% are singletons. The source material was PBMCs from blood, sampled about 5 days after vaccination. These receptors came from a man aged 45 to 65 who received an inactivated influenza vaccine.

A few counts support this clonotype. The chain is built from TRBV6-2 or TRBV6-3 and TRBJ1-2; 7 bases map to TRBD1. V lost 8 bases, J lost 0 bases, and 3 bases stayed unmatched. Germline V gene sequence: CDR1 MNHEY, CDR2 SVGEGT. The CDR3 contains 13 residues. The CDR3 DNA is TGTGCCAGCCGGGGGACAGCTAACTATGGCTACACCTTC. Protein sequence: CASRGTANYGYTF.

This clonotype was picked up many times. The rearrangement uses TRBV6-5 and TRBJ2-6, with D hard to call. This CDR3 contains 16 residues. CDR1 and CDR2 (germline): MNHEY, SVGAGI. Trimming shortened V by 3 bases and J by 4 bases, and 13 bases separated the two germline ends. The CDR3 here is CASSYSVSVGANVLTF. The CDR3 DNA reads as TGTGCCAGCAGTTATTCCGTGTCAGTCGGGGCCAACGTCCTGACTTTC.

This clonotype was counted a few times. The CDR3 nucleotides are TGTGCCAGCAGCTTAGCACCTAGCGGGGGTAGCACAGATACGCAGTATTTT. This gives the protein CASSLAPSGGSTDTQYF. The chain employs TRBV7-2 and TRBJ2-3; 10 nucleotides agree with TRBD2. Germline CDR1 is SGHTA and CDR2 is FQGNSA. The CDR3 is made up of 17 amino acids. V dropped 0 bases and J dropped 0; count of bases not matched to a gene: 3. The whole variable domain, remainder taken from reference TRBV7-2 and TRBJ2-3, is GAGVSQSPSNKVTEKGKDVELRCDPISGHTALYWYRQSLGQGLEFLIYFQGNSAPDKSGLPSDRFSAERTGGSVSTLTIQRTQQEDSAVYLCASSLAPSGGSTDTQYFGPGTRLTVL.

This clonotype was seen only a few times. The chain carries TRBV24-1 and TRBJ2-7; unclear D gene. V gave up 0 bases and J gave up 3 bases, with 5 bases separating them. Germline assignment: CDR1 KGHDR and CDR2 SFDVKD. This CDR3 is 13 amino acids long. CDR3 bases: TGTGCCACCAGTGATTTGACGGGCTACGAGCAGTACTTC. It encodes CATSDLTGYEQYF.

V gene TRBV4-2 combines with J gene TRBJ1-6; 7 bases fit TRBD1. The V segment lost 3 bases and the J segment 4 bases; nucleotides outside the gene matches: 15. The CDR3 has 19 amino acids. Per the germline V gene, CDR1 is LGHNA and CDR2 is YNFKEQ. CDR3: CASSQTQDRRGSYNSPLHF. In DNA, the CDR3 is TGTGCCAGCAGCCAGACACAGGACAGGAGGGGATCTTATAATTCACCCCTCCACTTT.

The table lists this clonotype with a few counts. The rearrangement links TRBV12-3 or TRBV12-4 to TRBJ1-5; D perhaps matches TRBD1 (5 bases). The CDR3 extends over 14 amino acids. The V and J ends lost 3 bases and 2 bases respectively, with 8 bases between them. For the CDR3, the DNA is TGTGCCAGCAGTTTCAGGGATCGCAATCAGCCCCAGCATTTT. Encoded protein: CASSFRDRNQPQHF.

The rearrangement links TRBV3-1 to TRBJ2-7; D call uncertain. V dropped 1 base and J dropped 3 bases, with 4 bases sitting between them. Germline CDR1 is LGHDT and CDR2 is YNNKEL (reference sequence). The CDR3 consists of 12 residues. DNA for the CDR3: TGTGCCAGCAGCCAAGGTGACTACGAGCAGTACTTC. Residues: CASSQGDYEQYF.

In this sample, this clonotype turned up a few times. V gene TRBV12-3 or TRBV12-4 combines with J gene TRBJ2-1; maybe TRBD2 (6 bases). V lost 2 bases and J 0 bases, leaving 14 bases between the germline ends. The CDR3 has 17 amino acids. The CDR3 DNA reads TGTGCCAGCAGTTTATTCACTAGCACGAGCTCCTACAATGAGCAGTTCTTC. This translates into CASSLFTSTSSYNEQFF.

This clonotype turned up a few times. The chain has TRBV5-1 and TRBJ2-5; no clear D. Germline V gene lookup returns CDR1 SGHRS and CDR2 YFSETQ. The CDR3 runs to 15 residues. Trimming left V 4 bases short and J 5 bases short, with 18 bases between. The CDR3 DNA reads TGCGCCAGCAGCCAAACCCTGGACCCTGGGGAGACCCAGTACTTC. This sequence encodes CASSQTLDPGETQYF.

The chain joins TRBV3-1 to TRBJ2-6; no firm D call. The CDR3 is made up of 18 amino acids. The V and J ends lost 0 bases and 0 bases respectively, with 12 bases between them. Per germline, CDR1 LGHDT and CDR2 YNNKEL (reference sequence). The CDR3 reads CASSQDRINPSGANVLTF. In DNA, the CDR3 is TGTGCCAGCAGCCAAGATAGGATAAACCCCTCTGGGGCCAACGTCCTGACTTTC.

This clonotype occurred a few times. The chain links TRBV7-8 to TRBJ1-5; 7 bases are shared with TRBD1. Trimming took 5 bases from V and 6 from J; bases not matched to a gene: 10. The CDR3 totals 15 residues. CDR1 and CDR2 from the germline V gene are SGHVS and FQNEAQ. The chain's CDR3 is CASSRTRGRSQPQHF. For the CDR3, the DNA is TGTGCCAGCAGCCGAACCAGGGGGAGAAGTCAGCCCCAGCATTTT.

V and J are TRBV20-1 and TRBJ2-3; D is perhaps TRBD2 (6 bases). The V and J ends lost 1 base and 1 base respectively, with 9 bases between them. The germline CDR1 and CDR2 sequences are DFQATT and SNEGSKA (reference sequence). CDR3 size: 14 residues. In DNA, the CDR3 is TGCAGTGCTAGAGTTAGCGGTCGCACAGATACGCAGTATTTT. Translated, it gives CSARVSGRTDTQYF.

CDR3 sequence: CASSLDGGENGYTF. The CDR3 DNA reads as TGTGCCAGCAGCTTGGACGGAGGGGAGAATGGCTACACCTTC. The J gene is TRBJ1-2, the V gene TRBV5-5, with D possibly TRBD1 on 5 matching bases. There are 14 residues in the CDR3. Germline V gene lookup returns CDR1 SGHKS and CDR2 YYEKEE (reference sequence). Trimming pared 0 bases from V and 6 bases from J, leaving 12 bases between.

This clonotype was observed a few times. The chain is built from TRBV11-2 and TRBJ2-3; the D gene is possibly TRBD1 (6 bases). The V and J ends lost 6 bases and 4 bases respectively, with 11 bases between them. Germline V gene sequence: CDR1 SGHAT, CDR2 FQNNGV. The CDR3 is 13 residues long. CDR3 nucleotide sequence: TGTGCCAGCAGACACAGGGTCCCAGATACGCAGTATTTT. It is translated as CASRHRVPDTQYF.

The genes are TRBV6-1 and TRBJ2-1, with TRBD2 matching over 10 bases. This CDR3 has 15 amino acids. Germline V CDR1 and CDR2: MNHNS, SASEGT. After removal of 7 bases from V and 4 bases from J, the junction contained 7 bases not matched to a gene. CDR3 protein: CASTALAGDYNEQFF. The CDR3 coding sequence is TGTGCCAGCACCGCCCTAGCGGGAGATTACAATGAGCAGTTCTTC.

Notes on this clonotype: Compared with germline, one end of the junction differs, possibly owing to a read error. V is TRBV20-1 and J is TRBJ1-2; 9 positions match TRBD1. The CDR3 has 16 amino acids. Germline assignment: CDR1 DFQATT and CDR2 SNEGSKA (reference sequence). The CDR3 loop reads CSAEPGQGRPNYGYTF. The CDR3 DNA reads TGCAGTGCTGAACCGGGACAGGGACGGCCTAACTATGGGTACACCTTC.

Ten or more counts support this clonotype. The rearrangement links TRBV20-1 to TRBJ2-7; D is undetermined. The germline V and J ends were trimmed by 2 bases and 2 bases, with 7 bases remaining between them. The germline gives CDR1 DFQATT, CDR2 SNEGSKA (reference sequence). The CDR3 is made up of 12 amino acids. This CDR3 is CSARTRTYEQYF. The CDR3 DNA sequence: TGCAGTGCTAGAACCCGTACCTACGAGCAGTACTTC.

This clonotype has only a few counts. This chain joins TRBV6-5 and TRBJ1-4, with TRBD1 identical over 9 bases. This CDR3 is 13 amino acids long. The V segment lost 0 bases and the J segment 13 bases; nucleotides outside the gene matches: 3. Germline loops: CDR1 MNHEY, CDR2 SVGAGI. This chain's CDR3 is CASSYSTGQGLFF. The CDR3 coding sequence is TGTGCCAGCAGTTACTCGACGGGACAGGGACTGTTTTTT.

This clonotype was observed many times. This sequence joins TRBV20-1 and TRBJ2-7; D is possibly TRBD1 (5 bases). V was clipped by 3 bases and J by 3 bases, with 12 bases between them. The V gene's germline CDR1 is DFQATT and CDR2 SNEGSKA (reference sequence). The CDR3 spans 13 residues. The CDR3 nucleotides read TGCAGTGCTAGTGCAGGGCTTGGCTACGAGCAGTACTTC. It translates to CSASAGLGYEQYF.

The V gene is TRBV18, the J gene TRBJ2-1; a possible D gene is TRBD2 (6 bases). The CDR3 is 15 amino acids. V dropped 2 bases and J dropped 5 bases, with 13 bases sitting between them. Per the germline V gene, CDR1 is KGHSH and CDR2 is LQKENI. The CDR3 sequence is CASSPVGTPNNEQFF. CDR3 coding DNA: TGTGCCAGCTCACCAGTCGGGACTCCCAACAATGAGCAGTTCTTC.

V gene TRBV7-9 combines with J gene TRBJ2-1; D not resolved. There are 11 residues in the CDR3. V lost 5 bases and J 10 bases, leaving 9 bases between the germline ends. Germline V gene data show CDR1 as SEHNR and CDR2 as FQNEAQ (reference sequence). The CDR3 DNA follows: TGTGCCAGCAGCCCGAAGTGGGAGCAGTTCTTC. Residues: CASSPKWEQFF.

The chain uses TRBV9 and TRBJ2-7; 11 bases line up with TRBD2. The V segment lost 4 bases and the J segment 2 bases; nucleotides outside the gene matches: 5. From germline, CDR1 is SGDLS and CDR2 YYNGEE. This CDR3 region has 15 residues. Here the CDR3 reads CASSHGTSGPYEQYF. The CDR3 coding sequence is TGTGCCAGCAGCCATGGGACTAGCGGTCCCTACGAGCAGTACTTC. Together with reference TRBV9 and TRBJ2-7, the CDR3 gives the full variable domain: DSGVTQTPKHLITATGQRVTLRCSPRSGDLSVYWYQQSLDQGLQFLIQYYNGEERAKGNILERFSAQQFPDLHSELNLSSLELGDSALYFCASSHGTSGPYEQYFGPGTRLTVT.

This clonotype has just a few counts. V usage is TRBV29-1 and J usage is TRBJ2-7; D gene uncertain. Germline-derived CDR1 and CDR2 are SQVTM and ANQGSEA. Trimming took off 3 bases at V and 7 bases at J, with 10 bases between the two ends. CDR3 length equals 11 residues. The CDR3, as DNA: TGCAGCGTTGAGGAACCCGGAGAGCAGTACTTC. The encoded protein is CSVEEPGEQYF.

The chain carries TRBV4-3 and TRBJ2-3; a possible D gene is TRBD2 (6 bases). V gave up 0 bases and J gave up 6 bases, with 13 bases separating them. CDR1 and CDR2 from the germline V gene are LGHNA and YSLEER. CDR3 length: 15 residues. CDR3 nucleotide sequence: TGCGCCAGCAGCCAAGAGAGTCAACGGGGGGATACGCAGTATTTT. The encoded protein is CASSQESQRGDTQYF.

The rearrangement uses TRBV6-1 and TRBJ2-7; possible D gene TRBD2, 6 bases. Germline V gene lookup returns CDR1 MNHNS and CDR2 SASEGT. Trimming pared 6 bases from V and 3 bases from J, leaving 18 bases between. The CDR3 consists of 15 residues. The CDR3 region is CASSRGVAHVYEQYF. The CDR3 coding sequence is TGTGCCAGCAGCCGCGGGGTGGCCCACGTCTACGAGCAGTACTTC.

This clonotype was counted only a few times. The rearrangement links TRBV4-3 to TRBJ1-1; 7 bases are a match to TRBD1. The germline V gene has CDR1 LGHNA and CDR2 YSLEER. Germline trimming cut 4 bases from V and 4 bases from J; bases unmatched to any gene: 6. The CDR3 totals 14 residues. CDR3 DNA sequence: TGCGCCAGCAGCCGACAGGGTAGCGGCACTGAAGCTTTCTTT. It yields the protein CASSRQGSGTEAFF.

In its sample, this clonotype was seen a few times. The chain recombines TRBV20-1 with TRBJ2-3; 8 bases are a match to TRBD2. Germline V gene data show CDR1 as DFQATT and CDR2 as SNEGSKA (reference sequence). CDR3 size: 15 residues. The ends lost 3 bases at V and 5 bases at J; junction bases unmatched: 10. The CDR3 DNA reads as TGCAGTGCTAGTTCGGGAGGGCCCAGAGGAGATACGCAGTATTTT. Its protein product is CSASSGGPRGDTQYF.

The chain recombines TRBV5-1 with TRBJ2-5, with D possibly being TRBD1 (6 bases). With 3 bases removed from V and 2 bases from J, the gap between germline ends came to 14 bases. The length of the CDR3 is 15 residues. Germline V gene data show CDR1 as SGHRS and CDR2 as YFSETQ. The CDR3 DNA sequence: TGCGCCAGCAGCTCACAGGGTTTACCACAAGAGACCCAGTACTTC. It encodes CASSSQGLPQETQYF.